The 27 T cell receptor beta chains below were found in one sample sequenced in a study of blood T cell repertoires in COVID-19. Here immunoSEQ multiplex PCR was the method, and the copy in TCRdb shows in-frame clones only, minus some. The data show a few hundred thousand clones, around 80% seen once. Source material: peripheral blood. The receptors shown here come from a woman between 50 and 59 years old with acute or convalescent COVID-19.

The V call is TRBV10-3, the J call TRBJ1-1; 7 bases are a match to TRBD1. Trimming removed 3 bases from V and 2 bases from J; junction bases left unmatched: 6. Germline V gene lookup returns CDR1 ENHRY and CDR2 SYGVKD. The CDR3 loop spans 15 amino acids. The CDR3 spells CAISDGTGVNTEAFF. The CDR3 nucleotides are TGTGCCATCAGTGATGGAACAGGGGTAAACACTGAAGCTTTCTTT.

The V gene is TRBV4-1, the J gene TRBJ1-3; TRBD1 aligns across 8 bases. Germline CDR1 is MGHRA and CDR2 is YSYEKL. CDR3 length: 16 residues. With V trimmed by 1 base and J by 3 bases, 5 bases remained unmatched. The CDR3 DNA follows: TGCGCCAGCAGCCAAGGCAGGACAGGGAATGGAAACACCATATATTTT. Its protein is CASSQGRTGNGNTIYF.

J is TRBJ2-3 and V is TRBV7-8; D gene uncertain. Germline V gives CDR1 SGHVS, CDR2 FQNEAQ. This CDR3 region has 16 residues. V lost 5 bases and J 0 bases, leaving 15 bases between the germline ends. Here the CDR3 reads CASSPRLGISTDTQYF. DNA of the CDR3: TGTGCCAGCAGCCCACGACTTGGAATTAGCACAGATACGCAGTATTTT.

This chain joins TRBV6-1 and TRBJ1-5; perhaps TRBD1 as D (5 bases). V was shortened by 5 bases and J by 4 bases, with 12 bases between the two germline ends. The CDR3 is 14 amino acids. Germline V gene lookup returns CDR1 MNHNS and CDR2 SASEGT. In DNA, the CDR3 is TGTGCCAGCAGTTTCGGGCAGGGAAATCAGCCCCAGCATTTT. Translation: CASSFGQGNQPQHF.

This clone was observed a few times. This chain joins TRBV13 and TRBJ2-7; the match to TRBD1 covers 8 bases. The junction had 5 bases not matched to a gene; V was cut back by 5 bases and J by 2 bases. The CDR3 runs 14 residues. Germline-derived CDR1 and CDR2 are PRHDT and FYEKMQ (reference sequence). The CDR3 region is CASSPRQGPYEQYF. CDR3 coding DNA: TGTGCCAGCAGCCCTCGACAGGGGCCCTACGAGCAGTACTTC.

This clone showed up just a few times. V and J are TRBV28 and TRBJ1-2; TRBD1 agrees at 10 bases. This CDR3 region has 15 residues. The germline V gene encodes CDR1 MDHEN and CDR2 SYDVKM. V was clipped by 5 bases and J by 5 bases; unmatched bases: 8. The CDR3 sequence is CASSEMTGQGYGYTF. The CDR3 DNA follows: TGTGCCAGCAGTGAGATGACGGGACAGGGGTATGGCTACACCTTC.

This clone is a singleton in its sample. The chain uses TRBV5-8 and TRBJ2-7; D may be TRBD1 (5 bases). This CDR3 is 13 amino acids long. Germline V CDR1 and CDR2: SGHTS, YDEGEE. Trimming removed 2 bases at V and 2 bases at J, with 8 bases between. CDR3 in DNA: TGTGCCAGCAGCTTAGGACACCCCTACGAGCAGTACGTC. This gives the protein CASSLGHPYEQYV.

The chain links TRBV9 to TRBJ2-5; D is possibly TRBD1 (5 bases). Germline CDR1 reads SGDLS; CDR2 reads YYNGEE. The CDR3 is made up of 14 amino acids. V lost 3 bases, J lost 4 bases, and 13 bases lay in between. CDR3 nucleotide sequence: TGTGCCAGCAGCGAGGTTGTAGGGGTAGAGACCCAGTACTTC. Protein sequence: CASSEVVGVETQYF. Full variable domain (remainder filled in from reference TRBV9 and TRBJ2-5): DSGVTQTPKHLITATGQRVTLRCSPRSGDLSVYWYQQSLDQGLQFLIQYYNGEERAKGNILERFSAQQFPDLHSELNLSSLELGDSALYFCASSEVVGVETQYFGPGTRLLVL.

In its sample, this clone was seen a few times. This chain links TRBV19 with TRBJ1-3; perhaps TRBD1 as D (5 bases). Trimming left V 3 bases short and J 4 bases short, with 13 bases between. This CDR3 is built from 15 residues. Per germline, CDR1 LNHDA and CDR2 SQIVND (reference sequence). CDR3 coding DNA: TGTGCCAGTAGTATTCAGGGAAGGTCAGGAAACACCATATATTTT. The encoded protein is CASSIQGRSGNTIYF. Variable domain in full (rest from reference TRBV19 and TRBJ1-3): DGGITQSPKYLFRKEGQNVTLSCEQNLNHDAMYWYRQDPGQGLRLIYYSQIVNDFQKGDIAEGYSVSREKKESFPLTVTSAQKNPTAFYLCASSIQGRSGNTIYFGEGSWLTVV.

The CDR3 DNA reads as TGTGCCTGTCAAGTGGGGGCTTACAATGAGCAGTTCTTC. This encodes CACQVGAYNEQFF. V usage is TRBV30 and J usage is TRBJ2-1, with D perhaps TRBD1 (6 bases). The germline CDR1 and CDR2 sequences are GTSNPN and SVGIG (reference sequence). CDR3 length: 13 residues. V lost 6 bases and J lost 4, with 13 bases in between.

The CDR3 reads CSAPGGGTGELFF. DNA for the CDR3: TGCAGCGCCCCGGGGGGGGGCACCGGGGAGCTGTTTTTT. The chain carries TRBV29-1 and TRBJ2-2, with 8 positions matching TRBD2. The CDR3 runs to 13 residues. The V gene end was trimmed by 7 bases and the J gene end by 4 bases; junction bases not matched to a gene: 5. Germline V gene sequence: CDR1 SQVTM, CDR2 ANQGSEA.

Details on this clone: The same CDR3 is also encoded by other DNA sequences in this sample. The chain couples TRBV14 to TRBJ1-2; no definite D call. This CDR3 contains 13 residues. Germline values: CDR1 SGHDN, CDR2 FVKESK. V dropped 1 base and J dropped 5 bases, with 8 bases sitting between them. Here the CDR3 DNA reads TGTGCCAGCAGCCAAGGCAGAGGGTATGGCTACACCTTC. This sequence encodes CASSQGRGYGYTF.

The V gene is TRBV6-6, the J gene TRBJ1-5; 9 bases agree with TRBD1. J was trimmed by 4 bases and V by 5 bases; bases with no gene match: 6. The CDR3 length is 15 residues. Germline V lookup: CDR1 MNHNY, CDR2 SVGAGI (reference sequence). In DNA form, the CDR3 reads TGTGCCAGCAGTGCTCGGACAGGGGATAATCAGCCCCAGCATTTT. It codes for CASSARTGDNQPQHF.

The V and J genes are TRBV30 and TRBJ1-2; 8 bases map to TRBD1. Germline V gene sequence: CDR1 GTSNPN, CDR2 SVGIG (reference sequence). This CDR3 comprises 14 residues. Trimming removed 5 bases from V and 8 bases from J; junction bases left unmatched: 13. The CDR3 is CAWFDTTGAKGYTF. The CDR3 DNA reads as TGTGCCTGGTTTGATACGACAGGGGCTAAGGGCTACACCTTC.

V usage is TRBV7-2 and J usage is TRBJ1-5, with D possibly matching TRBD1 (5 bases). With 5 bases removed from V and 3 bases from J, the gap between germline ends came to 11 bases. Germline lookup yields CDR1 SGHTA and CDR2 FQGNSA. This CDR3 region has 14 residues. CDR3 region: CASSPSGFNQPQHF. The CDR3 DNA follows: TGTGCCAGCAGCCCCTCAGGGTTCAATCAGCCCCAGCATTTT.

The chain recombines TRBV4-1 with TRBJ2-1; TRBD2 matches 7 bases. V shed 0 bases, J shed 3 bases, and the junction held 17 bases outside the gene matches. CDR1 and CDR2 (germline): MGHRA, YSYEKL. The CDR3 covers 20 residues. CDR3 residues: CASSQDVNRRGRGSYNEQFF. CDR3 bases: TGCGCCAGCAGCCAAGATGTAAATAGAAGAGGGCGGGGGAGCTACAATGAGCAGTTCTTC.

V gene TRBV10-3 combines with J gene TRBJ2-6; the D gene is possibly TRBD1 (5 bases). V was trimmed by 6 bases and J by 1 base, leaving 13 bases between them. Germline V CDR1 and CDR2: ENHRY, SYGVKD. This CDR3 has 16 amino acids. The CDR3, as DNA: TGTGCCATCAGCTACTCCGACAGATCTGGGGCCAACGTCCTGACTTTC. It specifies CAISYSDRSGANVLTF.

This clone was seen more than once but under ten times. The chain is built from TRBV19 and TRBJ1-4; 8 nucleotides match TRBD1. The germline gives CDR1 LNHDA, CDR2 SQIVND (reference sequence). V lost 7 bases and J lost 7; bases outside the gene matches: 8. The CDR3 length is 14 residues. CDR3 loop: CASKVGQGREKLFF. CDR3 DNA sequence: TGTGCCAGTAAGGTAGGACAGGGTCGTGAAAAACTGTTTTTT.

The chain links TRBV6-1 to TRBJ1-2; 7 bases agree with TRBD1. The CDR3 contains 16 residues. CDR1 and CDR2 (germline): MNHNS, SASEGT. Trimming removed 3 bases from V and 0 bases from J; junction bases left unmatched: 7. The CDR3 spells CASSDEGQPSNYGYTF. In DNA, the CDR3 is TGTGCCAGCAGTGATGAGGGACAGCCTTCTAACTATGGCTACACCTTC.

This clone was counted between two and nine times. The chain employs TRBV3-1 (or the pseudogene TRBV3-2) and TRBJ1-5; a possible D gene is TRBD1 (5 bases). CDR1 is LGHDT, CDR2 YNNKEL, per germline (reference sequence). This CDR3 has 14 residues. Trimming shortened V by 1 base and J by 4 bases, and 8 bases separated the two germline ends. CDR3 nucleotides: TGTGCCAGCAGCCAAGCAGGGCCAAATCAGCCCCAGCATTTT. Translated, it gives CASSQAGPNQPQHF.

CDR3 sequence reads: CASMLSGSREETQYF. The DNA of the CDR3 is TGTGCCAGCATGCTTAGCGGCTCCCGGGAAGAGACCCAGTACTTC. The chain joins TRBV7-9 to TRBJ2-5, with D perhaps TRBD2 (6 bases). The CDR3 totals 15 residues. Trimming removed 7 bases from V and 3 bases from J, with 18 bases in between. The germline gives CDR1 SEHNR, CDR2 FQNEAQ (reference sequence).

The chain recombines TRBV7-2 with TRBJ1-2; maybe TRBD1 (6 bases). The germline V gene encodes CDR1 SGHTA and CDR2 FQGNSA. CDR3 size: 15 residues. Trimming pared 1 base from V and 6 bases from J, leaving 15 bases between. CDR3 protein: CASSLDAGTMNGYTF. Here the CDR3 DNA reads TGTGCCAGCAGCTTAGATGCAGGGACAATGAATGGCTACACCTTC.

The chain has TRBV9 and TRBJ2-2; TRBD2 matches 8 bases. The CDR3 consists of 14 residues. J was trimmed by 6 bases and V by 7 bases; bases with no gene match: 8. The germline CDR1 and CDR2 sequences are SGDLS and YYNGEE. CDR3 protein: CASGGGRTAGELFF. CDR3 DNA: TGTGCCAGCGGCGGGGGGCGCACGGCCGGGGAGCTGTTTTTT.

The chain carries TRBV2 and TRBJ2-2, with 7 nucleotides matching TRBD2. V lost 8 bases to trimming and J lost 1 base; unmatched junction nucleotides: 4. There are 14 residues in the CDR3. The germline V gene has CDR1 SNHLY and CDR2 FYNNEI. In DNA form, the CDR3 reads TGTGCCAGCCTTGGGGGGGAGAACACCGGGGAGCTGTTTTTT. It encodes CASLGGENTGELFF.

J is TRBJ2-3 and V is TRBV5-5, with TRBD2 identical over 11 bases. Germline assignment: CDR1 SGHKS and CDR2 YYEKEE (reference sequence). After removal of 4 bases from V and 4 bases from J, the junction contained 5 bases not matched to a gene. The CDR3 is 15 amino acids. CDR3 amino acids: CASSPSGRSPDTQYF. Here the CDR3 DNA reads TGTGCCAGCAGCCCTAGCGGGAGGTCACCAGATACGCAGTATTTT.

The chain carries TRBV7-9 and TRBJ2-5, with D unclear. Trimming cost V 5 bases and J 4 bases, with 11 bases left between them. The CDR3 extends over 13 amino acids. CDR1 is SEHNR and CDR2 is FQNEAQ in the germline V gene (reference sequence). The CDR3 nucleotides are TGTGCCAGCAGCAGGGCCGTTATAGAGACCCAGTACTTC. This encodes CASSRAVIETQYF.

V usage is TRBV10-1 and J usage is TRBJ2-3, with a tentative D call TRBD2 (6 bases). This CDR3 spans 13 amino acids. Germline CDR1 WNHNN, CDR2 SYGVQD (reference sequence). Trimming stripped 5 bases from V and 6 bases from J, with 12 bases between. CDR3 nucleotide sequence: TGCGCCAGCAGTCTAGCGAACAGGGATACGCAGTATTTT. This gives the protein CASSLANRDTQYF.